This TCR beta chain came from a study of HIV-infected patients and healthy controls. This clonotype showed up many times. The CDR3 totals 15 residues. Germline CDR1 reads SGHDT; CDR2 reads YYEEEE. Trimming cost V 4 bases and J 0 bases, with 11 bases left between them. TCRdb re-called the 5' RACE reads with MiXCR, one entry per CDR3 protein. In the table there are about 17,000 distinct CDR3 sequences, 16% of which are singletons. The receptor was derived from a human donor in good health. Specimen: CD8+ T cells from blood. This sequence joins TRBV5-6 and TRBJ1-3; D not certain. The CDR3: CASSEGPGSGNTIYF. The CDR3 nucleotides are TGTGCCAGCAGCGAAGGACCAGGCTCTGGAAACACCATATATTTT. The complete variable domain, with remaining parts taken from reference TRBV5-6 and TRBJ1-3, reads DAGVTQSPTHLIKTRGQQVTLRCSPKSGHDTVSWYQQALGQGPQFIFQYYEEEERQRGNFPDRFSGHQFPNYSSELNVNALLLGDSALYLCASSEGPGSGNTIYFGEGSWLTVV.